A selection of T cell receptor beta chains follows, all from one sample in a study of blood T cells in healthy people across ages. One entry per CDR3 protein, called by TCRdb with MiXCR from the 5' RACE reads. In the table there are hundreds of thousands of distinct CDR3 sequences, 46% of which are singletons. Sequencing was performed on blood. The source is a man older than 75 in good health. The CDR3 runs from the conserved cysteine through the conserved F or W. Fields, in order: J gene, V gene, CDR3 protein.

J: TRBJ2-3; V: TRBV5-1; CDR3: CASSFWGGNRADTQYF
J: TRBJ2-2; V: TRBV27; CDR3: CASSYLPGELFF
J: TRBJ1-2; V: TRBV12-3/TRBV12-4; CDR3: CASSWRGVDGYTF
J: NA; V: TRBV6-2/TRBV6-3; CDR3: CASSLIRGSSYNEQYF
J: TRBJ1-5; V: TRBV20-1; CDR3: CSAENRGDSNQPQHF
J: TRBJ2-7; V: TRBV7-9; CDR3: CASSTRRHYEQYF
J: TRBJ2-3; V: TRBV7-9; CDR3: CASSLATGAGTDTQYF
J: TRBJ2-3; V: TRBV29-1; CDR3: CSVERTSGSRADTQYF
J: TRBJ2-5; V: TRBV12-3/TRBV12-4; CDR3: CASSFREGGTQYF
J: TRBJ2-1; V: TRBV3-1; CDR3: CASSSNAMGGETQFF
J: TRBJ1-2; V: TRBV28; CDR3: CASSLIELAFYGYTF
J: TRBJ1-1; V: TRBV5-1; CDR3: CASSLPNSDGENTEAFF
J: TRBJ2-7; V: TRBV7-2; CDR3: CASSLDYLYNEQYF
J: TRBJ2-1; V: TRBV2; CDR3: CASSEGGNEQLF
J: TRBJ2-3; V: TRBV12-3/TRBV12-4; CDR3: CASTGRLSTDTQYF